Given below is one T cell receptor beta chain in context. Its antigen remains unidentified. This sample stems from a study of molecular identifiers for immune sequencing clone quantification. Study background: RNA from around 20,000 or 100,000 naive CD8 cells was split five ways in replicates, with four sequenced. Study-level points and caveats: Detection of one spiked Jurkat cell's TCR RNA reportedly worked in 1 million or so naive cells.

With 4 bases removed from V and 6 bases from J, the gap between germline ends came to 9 bases. Germline CDR1 is GTSNPN and CDR2 is SVGIG (reference sequence). The CDR3 has 11 residues. Bulk libraries came from a prior protocol with listed TCR primers. TCRdb processed the PCR reads anew with MiXCR; each CDR3 protein has one entry. Here the sample spans under 600,000 distinct CDR3 sequences, around 23% being singletons. Sequenced input: naive CD8+ T cells from blood, with Jurkat cell RNA spiked in. The subset: FACS-sorted CD8+CD4-CCR7+CD45RA+ naive T cells. V gene TRBV30 combines with J gene TRBJ2-5; the D is unclear. The TCR comes from a human donor in good health. Some libraries in this study had Jurkat cell RNA spiked in. CDR3 amino acids: CAWMEGQTQYF. In nucleotides, the CDR3 is TGTGCCTGGATGGAAGGGCAGACCCAGTACTTC. The entire variable domain, with the rest obtained from reference TRBV30 and TRBJ2-5, is as follows: SQTIHQWPATLVQPVGSPLSLECTVEGTSNPNLYWYRQAAGRGLQLLFYSVGIGQISSEVPQNLSASRPQDRQFILSSKKLLLSDSGFYLCAWMEGQTQYFGPGTRLLVL.